This note documents a single TCR beta chain sequence. Its antigen is currently unknown. This entry comes from a study of graft-versus-host responses after intestinal transplantation. Across the whole study: Recipients obtained multivisceral, liver-intestinal, or isolated intestinal transplants.

Trimming cost V 0 bases and J 8 bases, with 11 bases left between them. In germline, CDR1 is MNHNS, CDR2 SASEGT. The CDR3 loop spans 13 amino acids. The study, taken as a whole, reports: Some patients had graft-donor T cell macrochimerism. In their allografts, the ratios of graft-versus-host to host-versus-graft T cell clones were high. An association linked early post-transplant HvG declines with peak circulating GvH clone levels.

Assay: immunoSEQ multiplex PCR; the TCRdb copy retains only in-frame clones and omits some. The table shows approximately 74,000 clones, with around 93% occurring only once. This receptor was taken from a human patient who received an intestinal transplant, so some T cells may come from the graft donor. The sample consisted of PBMCs, taken 98 days after intestinal transplantation. The V and J genes are TRBV6-1 and TRBJ2-7; no clear D gene. CDR3 in DNA: TGTGCCAGCAGTGAAGCGCAGGATAGCAAGCAGTACTTC. Translated, it gives CASSEAQDSKQYF.